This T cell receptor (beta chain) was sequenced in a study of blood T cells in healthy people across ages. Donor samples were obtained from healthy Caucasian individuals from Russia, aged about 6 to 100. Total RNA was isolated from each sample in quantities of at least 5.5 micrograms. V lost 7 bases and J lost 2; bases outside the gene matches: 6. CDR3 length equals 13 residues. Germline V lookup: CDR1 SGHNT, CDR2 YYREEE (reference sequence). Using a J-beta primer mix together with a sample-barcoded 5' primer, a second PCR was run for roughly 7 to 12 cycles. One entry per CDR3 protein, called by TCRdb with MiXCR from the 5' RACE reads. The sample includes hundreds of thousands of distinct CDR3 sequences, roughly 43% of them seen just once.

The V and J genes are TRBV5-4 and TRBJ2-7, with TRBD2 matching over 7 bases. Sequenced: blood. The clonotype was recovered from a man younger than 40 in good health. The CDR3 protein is CASGRGETYEQYF. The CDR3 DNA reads TGTGCCAGCGGCCGGGGGGAAACCTACGAGCAGTACTTC. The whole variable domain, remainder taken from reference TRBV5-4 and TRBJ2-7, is ETGVTQSPTHLIKTRGQQVTLRCSSQSGHNTVSWYQQALGQGPQFIFQYYREEENGRGNFPPRFSGLQFPNYSSELNVNALELDDSALYLCASGRGETYEQYFGPGTRLTVT.